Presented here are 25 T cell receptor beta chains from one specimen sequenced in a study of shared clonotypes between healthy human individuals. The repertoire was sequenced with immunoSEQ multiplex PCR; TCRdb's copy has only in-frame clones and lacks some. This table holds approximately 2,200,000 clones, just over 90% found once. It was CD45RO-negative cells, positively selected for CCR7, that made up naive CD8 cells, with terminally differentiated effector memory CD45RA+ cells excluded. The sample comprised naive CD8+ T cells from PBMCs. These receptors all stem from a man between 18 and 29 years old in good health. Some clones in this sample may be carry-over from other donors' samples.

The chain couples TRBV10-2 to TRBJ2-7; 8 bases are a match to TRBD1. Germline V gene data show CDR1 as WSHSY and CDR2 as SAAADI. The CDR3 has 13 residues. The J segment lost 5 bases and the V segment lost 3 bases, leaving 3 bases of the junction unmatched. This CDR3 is CASSDQGADEQYF. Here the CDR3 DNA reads TGCGCCAGCAGTGACCAGGGGGCAGACGAGCAGTACTTC.

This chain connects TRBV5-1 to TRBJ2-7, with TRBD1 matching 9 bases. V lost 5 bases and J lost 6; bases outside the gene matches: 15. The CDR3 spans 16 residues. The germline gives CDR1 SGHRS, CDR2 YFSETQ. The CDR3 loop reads CASRKELGTGKGEQYF. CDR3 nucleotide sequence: TGCGCCAGCAGAAAGGAACTAGGGACAGGGAAGGGCGAGCAGTACTTC.

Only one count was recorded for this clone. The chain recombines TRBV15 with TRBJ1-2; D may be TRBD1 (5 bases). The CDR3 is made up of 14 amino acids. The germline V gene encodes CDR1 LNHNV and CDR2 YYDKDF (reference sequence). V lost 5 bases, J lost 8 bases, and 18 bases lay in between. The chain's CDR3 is CATSLMGGTWGYTF. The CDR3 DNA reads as TGTGCCACCAGCCTGATGGGCGGGACTTGGGGCTACACCTTC.

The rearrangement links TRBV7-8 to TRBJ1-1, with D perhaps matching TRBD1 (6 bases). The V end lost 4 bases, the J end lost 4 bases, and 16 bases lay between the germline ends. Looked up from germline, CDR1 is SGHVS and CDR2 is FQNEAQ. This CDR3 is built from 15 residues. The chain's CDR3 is CASSSLRGQLTEAFF. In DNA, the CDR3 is TGTGCCAGCAGCTCATTGCGAGGACAGCTCACTGAAGCTTTCTTT.

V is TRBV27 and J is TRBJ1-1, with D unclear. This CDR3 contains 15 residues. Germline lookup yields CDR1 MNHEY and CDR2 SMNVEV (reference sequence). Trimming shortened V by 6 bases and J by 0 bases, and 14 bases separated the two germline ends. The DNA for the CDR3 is TGTGCCAGCAGGGTATCAGTACTGATGAACACTGAAGCTTTCTTT. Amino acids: CASRVSVLMNTEAFF.

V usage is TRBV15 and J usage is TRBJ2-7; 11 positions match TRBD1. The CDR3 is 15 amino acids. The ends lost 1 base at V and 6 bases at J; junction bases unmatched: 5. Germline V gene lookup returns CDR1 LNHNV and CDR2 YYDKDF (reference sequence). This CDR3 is CATSRVRGQGGEQYF. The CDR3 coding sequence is TGTGCCACCAGCAGAGTAAGGGGACAGGGGGGCGAGCAGTACTTC.

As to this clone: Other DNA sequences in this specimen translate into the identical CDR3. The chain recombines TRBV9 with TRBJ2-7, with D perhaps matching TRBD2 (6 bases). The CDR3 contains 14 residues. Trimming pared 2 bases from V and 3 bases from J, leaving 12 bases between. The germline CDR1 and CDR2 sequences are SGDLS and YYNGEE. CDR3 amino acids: CASSVGSGIYEQYF. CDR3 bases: TGTGCCAGCAGCGTTGGTAGCGGCATCTACGAGCAGTACTTC.

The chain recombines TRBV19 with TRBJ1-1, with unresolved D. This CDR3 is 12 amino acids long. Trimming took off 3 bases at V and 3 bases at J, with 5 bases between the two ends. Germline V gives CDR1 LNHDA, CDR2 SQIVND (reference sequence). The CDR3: CASSMTYTEAFF. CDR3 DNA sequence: TGTGCCAGTAGTATGACGTACACTGAAGCTTTCTTT.

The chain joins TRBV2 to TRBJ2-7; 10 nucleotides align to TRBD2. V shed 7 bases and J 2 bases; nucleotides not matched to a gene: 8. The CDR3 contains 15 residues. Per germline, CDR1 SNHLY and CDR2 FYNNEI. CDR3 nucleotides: TGTGCCAGCACCATAGCGGGAGGTACGCCCTACGAGCAGTACTTC. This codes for CASTIAGGTPYEQYF.

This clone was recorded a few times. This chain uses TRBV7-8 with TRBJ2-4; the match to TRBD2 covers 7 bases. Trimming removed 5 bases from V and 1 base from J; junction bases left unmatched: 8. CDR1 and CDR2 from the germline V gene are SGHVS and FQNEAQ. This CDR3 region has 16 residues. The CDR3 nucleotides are TGTGCCAGCAGCCCACAGGTCGGGGGGGCCAAAAACATTCAGTACTTC. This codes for CASSPQVGGAKNIQYF.

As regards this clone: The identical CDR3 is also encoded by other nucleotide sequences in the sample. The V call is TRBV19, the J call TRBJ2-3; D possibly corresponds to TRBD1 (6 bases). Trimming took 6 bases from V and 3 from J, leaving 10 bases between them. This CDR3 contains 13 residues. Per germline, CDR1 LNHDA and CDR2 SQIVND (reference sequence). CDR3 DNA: TGTGCCAGTAGCTCCAGGGGTACAGATACGCAGTATTTT. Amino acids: CASSSRGTDTQYF.

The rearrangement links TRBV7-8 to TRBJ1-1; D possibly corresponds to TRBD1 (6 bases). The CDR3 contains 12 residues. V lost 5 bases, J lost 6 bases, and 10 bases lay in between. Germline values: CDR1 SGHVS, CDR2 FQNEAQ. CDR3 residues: CASSQTGAEAFF. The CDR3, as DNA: TGTGCCAGCAGCCAGACAGGCGCTGAAGCTTTCTTT.

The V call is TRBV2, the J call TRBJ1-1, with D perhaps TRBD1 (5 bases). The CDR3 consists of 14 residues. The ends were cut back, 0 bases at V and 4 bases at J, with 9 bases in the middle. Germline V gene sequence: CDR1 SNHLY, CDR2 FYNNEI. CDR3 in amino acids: CASSEAPGVTEAFF. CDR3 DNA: TGTGCCAGCAGTGAAGCACCGGGGGTCACTGAAGCTTTCTTT. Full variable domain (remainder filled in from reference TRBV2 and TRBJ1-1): EPEVTQTPSHQVTQMGQEVILRCVPISNHLYFYWYRQILGQKVEFLVSFYNNEISEKSEIFDDQFSVERPDGSNFTLKIRSTKLEDSAMYFCASSEAPGVTEAFFGQGTRLTVV.

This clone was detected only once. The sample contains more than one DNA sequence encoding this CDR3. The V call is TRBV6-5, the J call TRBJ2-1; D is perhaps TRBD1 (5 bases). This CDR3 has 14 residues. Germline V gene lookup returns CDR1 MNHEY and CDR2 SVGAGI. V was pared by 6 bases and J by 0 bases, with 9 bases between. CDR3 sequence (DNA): TGTGCCAGCAGCTATCAGGGCTCCTACAATGAGCAGTTCTTC. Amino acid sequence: CASSYQGSYNEQFF.

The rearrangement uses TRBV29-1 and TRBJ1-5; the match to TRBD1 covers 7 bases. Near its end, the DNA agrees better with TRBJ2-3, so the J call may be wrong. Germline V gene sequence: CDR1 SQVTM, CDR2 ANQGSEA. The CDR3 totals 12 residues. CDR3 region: CSVGTGNQPQYF. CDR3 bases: TGCAGCGTTGGGACAGGAAATCAGCCCCAGTATTTT.

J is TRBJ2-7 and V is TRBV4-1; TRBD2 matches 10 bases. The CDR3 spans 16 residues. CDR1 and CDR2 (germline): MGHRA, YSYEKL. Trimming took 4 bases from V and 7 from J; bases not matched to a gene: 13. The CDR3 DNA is TGCGCCAGCAGCCCCGGGGGAGCGGGAGGGCCAGGGGAGCAGTACTTC. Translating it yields CASSPGGAGGPGEQYF.

This CDR3 reads CATSPYREEQPQHF. The CDR3 DNA sequence: TGTGCCACCAGCCCATACAGGGAAGAGCAGCCCCAGCATTTT. This chain connects TRBV15 to TRBJ1-5; D is possibly TRBD1 (6 bases). Germline-derived CDR1 and CDR2 are LNHNV and YYDKDF (reference sequence). The CDR3 sequence is 14 residues long. The V gene lost 5 bases and the J gene lost 7 bases, with 15 bases spanning the gap.

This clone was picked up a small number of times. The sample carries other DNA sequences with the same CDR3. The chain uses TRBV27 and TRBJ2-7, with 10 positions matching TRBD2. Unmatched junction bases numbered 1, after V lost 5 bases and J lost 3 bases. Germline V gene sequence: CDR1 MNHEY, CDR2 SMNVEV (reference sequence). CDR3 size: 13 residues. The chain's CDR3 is CASSRTSGYEQYF. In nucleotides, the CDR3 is TGTGCCAGCAGTCGGACTAGCGGCTACGAGCAGTACTTC.

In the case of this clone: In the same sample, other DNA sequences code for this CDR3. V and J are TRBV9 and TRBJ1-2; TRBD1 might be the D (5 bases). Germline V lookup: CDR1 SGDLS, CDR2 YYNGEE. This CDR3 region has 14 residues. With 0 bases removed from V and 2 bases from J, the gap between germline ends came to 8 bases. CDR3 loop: CASSVAGGNYGYTF. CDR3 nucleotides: TGTGCCAGCAGCGTAGCGGGGGGGAACTATGGCTACACCTTC.

This chain's CDR3 is CASTPRLAGVIEEQYF. The CDR3 nucleotides are TGTGCCAGCACCCCGAGACTAGCGGGAGTGATCGAGGAGCAGTACTTC. The chain carries TRBV28 and TRBJ2-7; 12 positions agree with TRBD2. This CDR3 contains 16 residues. Trimming took 7 bases from V and 7 from J; bases not matched to a gene: 14. The germline V gene has CDR1 MDHEN and CDR2 SYDVKM.

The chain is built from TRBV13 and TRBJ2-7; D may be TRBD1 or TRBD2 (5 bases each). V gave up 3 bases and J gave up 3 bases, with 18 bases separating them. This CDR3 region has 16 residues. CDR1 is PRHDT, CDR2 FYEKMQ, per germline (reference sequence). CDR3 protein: CASSFSRGAHLYEQYF. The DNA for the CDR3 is TGTGCCAGCAGCTTTTCGAGGGGTGCCCACCTCTACGAGCAGTACTTC. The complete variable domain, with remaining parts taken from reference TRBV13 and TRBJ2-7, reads AAGVIQSPRHLIKEKRETATLKCYPIPRHDTVYWYQQGPGQDPQFLISFYEKMQSDKGSIPDRFSAQQFSDYHSELNMSSLELGDSALYFCASSFSRGAHLYEQYFGPGTRLTVT.

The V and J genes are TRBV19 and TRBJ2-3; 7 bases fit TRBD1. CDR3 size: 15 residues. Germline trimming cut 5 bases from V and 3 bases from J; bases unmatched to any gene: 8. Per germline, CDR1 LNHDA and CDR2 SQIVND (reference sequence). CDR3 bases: TGTGCCAGTAGTTGGACAGGCCTTGAGACAGATACGCAGTATTTT. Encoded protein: CASSWTGLETDTQYF.

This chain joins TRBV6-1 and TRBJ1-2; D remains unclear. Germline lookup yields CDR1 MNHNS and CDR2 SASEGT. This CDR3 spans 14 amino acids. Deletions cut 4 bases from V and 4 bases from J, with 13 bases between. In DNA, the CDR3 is TGTGCCAGCAGTGGACGGACGGCGTTCTATGGCTACACCTTC. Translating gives CASSGRTAFYGYTF.

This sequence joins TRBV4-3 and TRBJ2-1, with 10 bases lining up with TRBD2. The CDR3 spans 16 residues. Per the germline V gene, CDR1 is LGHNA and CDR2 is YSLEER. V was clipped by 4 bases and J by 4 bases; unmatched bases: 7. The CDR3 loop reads CASSLSSGRAYNEQFF. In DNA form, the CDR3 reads TGCGCCAGCAGCCTCTCGAGCGGGAGGGCTTACAATGAGCAGTTCTTC.

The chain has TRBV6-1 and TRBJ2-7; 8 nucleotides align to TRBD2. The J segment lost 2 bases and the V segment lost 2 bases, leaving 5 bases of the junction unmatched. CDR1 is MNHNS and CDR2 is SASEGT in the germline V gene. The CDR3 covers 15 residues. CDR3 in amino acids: CASSERTAGAYEQYF. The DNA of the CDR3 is TGTGCCAGCAGTGAACGGACAGCGGGGGCCTACGAGCAGTACTTC.